The TCR beta chain described here comes from a study of OX40 agonist ivuxolimab in advanced cancers. Study-wide points: Specificity for antigen went undetermined in the expanded peripheral T cells. With doses of 0.1-3.0 mg/kg, partial responders showed among the lowest clonal expansion. Clonal expansion by week 6 occurred in CD4+ and CD8+ blood T cells (at 0.1 to 3.0 mg/kg).

Of note for this clone: Its antigen remains unidentified.

Assay: immunoSEQ multiplex PCR; the TCRdb copy retains only in-frame clones and omits some. This table has approximately 65,000 clones, roughly nine tenths appearing once. Autoimmune disease history or systemic immunosuppression disqualified patients. Trimming shortened V by 6 bases and J by 5 bases, and 10 bases separated the two germline ends. Per the germline V gene, CDR1 is DFQATT and CDR2 is SNEGSKA (reference sequence). This CDR3 has 11 amino acids. This chain connects TRBV20-1 to TRBJ1-1, with a possible D match to TRBD1 (6 bases). The sequence was obtained from an adult with an advanced solid tumor such as melanoma, head and neck, liver or kidney cancer. This material consisted of CD4+ or CD8+ T cells sorted from blood, taken in a trial of the OX40 agonist ivuxolimab. The CDR3, as DNA: TGCAGTGCCCGGACAGCGACTGAAGCTTTCTTT. Its protein product is CSARTATEAFF.